A selection of T cell receptor beta chains follows, all from one sample in a study of blood T cell repertoires in COVID-19. The assay was immunoSEQ multiplex PCR, and TCRdb's table has in-frame clones only and misses some. Of tens of thousands of clones listed, roughly four fifths are singletons. Sequenced input: peripheral blood. These receptors all stem from a man at least 80 years old with COVID-19, enrolled during active disease. Each CDR3 is given with its conserved first and last residue. Each record gives: D gene, V gene, clone size, CDR3 length, J gene, CDR3 protein, CDR3 DNA. The D gene is left open where the match is weak. Size is omitted from some rows. Given values are once, few, many or a class for expanded clones.

D gene: .; V gene: TRBV29-1; clone size: .; CDR3 length: 17; J gene: TRBJ1-1; CDR3 protein: CSVEPWGRLSRGTEAFF; CDR3 DNA: TGCAGCGTTGAGCCCTGGGGTCGTTTGAGCAGGGGCACTGAAGCTTTCTTT
D gene: TRBD2; V gene: TRBV3-1/TRBV3-2; clone size: .; CDR3 length: 17; J gene: TRBJ2-5; CDR3 protein: CASSGRLAHPLQETQYF; CDR3 DNA: TGTGCCAGCAGCGGTAGACTAGCCCACCCATTACAAGAGACCCAGTACTTC
D gene: TRBD2; V gene: TRBV3-1/TRBV3-2; clone size: .; CDR3 length: 18; J gene: TRBJ2-7; CDR3 protein: CASSQDPAGGPRINEQYF; CDR3 DNA: TGTGCCAGCAGCCAAGATCCAGCGGGGGGCCCCCGTATCAACGAGCAGTACTTC
D gene: TRBD2; V gene: TRBV27; clone size: .; CDR3 length: 16; J gene: TRBJ2-3; CDR3 protein: CASILSGRTRTDTQYF; CDR3 DNA: TGTGCCAGCATCCTCTCCGGGAGGACCCGCACAGATACGCAGTATTTT
D gene: .; V gene: TRBV5-4; clone size: .; CDR3 length: 14; J gene: TRBJ2-2; CDR3 protein: CASSLIRSGGELFF; CDR3 DNA: TGTGCCAGCAGCTTGATCAGGAGCGGCGGGGAGCTGTTTTTT
D gene: .; V gene: TRBV5-4; clone size: few; CDR3 length: 19; J gene: TRBJ2-2; CDR3 protein: CASSLGPSSRFGSTGELFF; CDR3 DNA: TGTGCCAGCAGCTTGGGTCCGTCGTCTCGGTTTGGTAGCACCGGGGAGCTGTTTTTT
D gene: TRBD1; V gene: TRBV6-2/TRBV6-3; clone size: .; CDR3 length: 15; J gene: TRBJ1-5; CDR3 protein: CASSYFGQGNQPQHF; CDR3 DNA: TGTGCCAGCAGTTATTTCGGACAGGGTAATCAGCCCCAGCATTTT
D gene: TRBD1; V gene: TRBV6-5; clone size: .; CDR3 length: 16; J gene: TRBJ2-1; CDR3 protein: CASSSRPGQGNNEQFF; CDR3 DNA: TGTGCCAGCAGTTCGCGACCGGGACAGGGTAACAATGAGCAGTTCTTC
D gene: TRBD1; V gene: TRBV10-3; clone size: .; CDR3 length: 15; J gene: TRBJ1-2; CDR3 protein: CAIKDLSQGSYGYTF; CDR3 DNA: TGTGCCATCAAGGACCTCTCACAGGGGAGCTATGGCTACACCTTC
D gene: TRBD1; V gene: TRBV6-5; clone size: .; CDR3 length: 15; J gene: TRBJ1-2; CDR3 protein: CASSYRTGENYGYTF; CDR3 DNA: TGTGCCAGCAGTTACAGGACAGGGGAAAACTATGGCTACACCTTC
D gene: .; V gene: TRBV7-8; clone size: few; CDR3 length: 18; J gene: TRBJ2-3; CDR3 protein: CASSLTAGSAGITDTQYF; CDR3 DNA: TGTGCCAGCAGCTTAACGGCCGGGTCGGCGGGAATCACAGATACGCAGTATTTT
D gene: .; V gene: TRBV5-1; clone size: .; CDR3 length: 16; J gene: TRBJ2-2; CDR3 protein: CASSSLGHRYTGELFF; CDR3 DNA: TGCGCCAGCAGCTCGCTGGGGCATAGGTACACCGGGGAGCTGTTTTTT
D gene: .; V gene: TRBV19; clone size: .; CDR3 length: 15; J gene: TRBJ1-5; CDR3 protein: CASSTRVNSNQPQHF; CDR3 DNA: TGTGCCAGTAGTACCAGGGTCAATAGCAATCAGCCCCAGCATTTT
D gene: TRBD1; V gene: TRBV30; clone size: .; CDR3 length: 13; J gene: TRBJ1-6; CDR3 protein: CAWRDRADSPLHF; CDR3 DNA: TGTGCCTGGAGGGACAGGGCGGATTCACCCCTCCACTTT
D gene: .; V gene: TRBV10-1; clone size: .; CDR3 length: 14; J gene: TRBJ2-3; CDR3 protein: CASSATTSTDTQYF; CDR3 DNA: TGCGCCAGCAGTGCGACAACTAGCACAGATACGCAGTATTTT
D gene: TRBD2; V gene: TRBV29-1; clone size: .; CDR3 length: 14; J gene: TRBJ2-5; CDR3 protein: CSARLAGSQETQYF; CDR3 DNA: TGCAGCGCCCGACTAGCGGGAAGTCAAGAGACCCAGTACTTC
D gene: .; V gene: TRBV3-1/TRBV3-2; clone size: .; CDR3 length: 15; J gene: TRBJ1-2; CDR3 protein: CASSQLTGSPYGYTF; CDR3 DNA: TGTGCCAGCAGCCAGTTGACAGGTTCTCCTTATGGCTACACCTTC
D gene: TRBD1; V gene: TRBV29-1; clone size: .; CDR3 length: 13; J gene: TRBJ2-3; CDR3 protein: CSSRDRGVDTQYF; CDR3 DNA: TGCAGCAGTCGGGACAGGGGAGTTGATACGCAGTATTTT
D gene: TRBD1; V gene: TRBV3-1/TRBV3-2; clone size: .; CDR3 length: 15; J gene: TRBJ2-7; CDR3 protein: CASSQNPTGENEQYF; CDR3 DNA: TGTGCCAGCAGCCAAAACCCGACAGGGGAGAACGAGCAGTACTTC
D gene: .; V gene: TRBV3-1/TRBV3-2; clone size: few; CDR3 length: 14; J gene: TRBJ2-3; CDR3 protein: CASSRNWATDTQYF; CDR3 DNA: TGTGCCAGCAGCCGGAATTGGGCCACAGATACGCAGTATTTT
D gene: .; V gene: TRBV3-1/TRBV3-2; clone size: .; CDR3 length: 15; J gene: TRBJ2-3; CDR3 protein: CASSPFLLSTDTQYF; CDR3 DNA: TGTGCCAGCAGCCCATTTTTACTAAGCACAGATACGCAGTATTTT